The 27 T cell receptor beta chains below all came from one sample that was sequenced in a study of neurological immune-mediated disorders. One entry per CDR3 protein results from TCRdb running MiXCR on the 5' RACE reads. Here the sample spans about 38,000 distinct CDR3 sequences, roughly 4.8% being singletons. Sequenced: CD4+ T cells from blood. These receptors were obtained from a man aged 18 to 35 in good health.

This clonotype was seen many times. The chain employs TRBV20-1 and TRBJ1-4; TRBD1 matches 8 bases. The CDR3 runs to 15 residues. Germline V lookup: CDR1 DFQATT, CDR2 SNEGSKA (reference sequence). CDR3 DNA: TGCAGCTCACACGCCGGACAGGGAGGTAATGAAAAACTGTTTTTT. Its translation: CSSHAGQGGNEKLFF.

The V gene is TRBV18, the J gene TRBJ1-5; 8 nucleotides match TRBD1. The J segment lost 2 bases and the V segment lost 3 bases, leaving 3 bases of the junction unmatched. CDR3 length equals 15 residues. The V gene's germline CDR1 is KGHSH and CDR2 LQKENI. CDR3 in amino acids: CASSPMTGGNQPQHF. In nucleotides, the CDR3 is TGTGCCAGCTCACCGATGACAGGGGGCAATCAGCCCCAGCATTTT.

This clonotype was seen repeatedly, ten times or more. The genes are TRBV5-1 and TRBJ2-5; 7 positions agree with TRBD1. Unmatched junction bases numbered 8, after V lost 4 bases and J lost 2 bases. The germline gives CDR1 SGHRS, CDR2 YFSETQ. This CDR3 has 15 residues. The CDR3 loop reads CASSTGQAIQETQYF. The CDR3 DNA reads as TGCGCCAGCAGCACCGGACAGGCGATTCAAGAGACCCAGTACTTC.

This clonotype came up many times. This chain links TRBV19 with TRBJ2-3, with D possibly TRBD2 on 6 matching bases. This CDR3 has 15 amino acids. The V and J ends lost 3 bases and 5 bases respectively, with 15 bases between them. Germline CDR1 LNHDA, CDR2 SQIVND (reference sequence). The DNA for the CDR3 is TGTGCCAGTAGTATTCGGCGGGGACCGGGAGATACGCAGTATTTT. Encoded protein: CASSIRRGPGDTQYF.

This clonotype was seen many times. The V gene is TRBV4-2, the J gene TRBJ2-5; D not certain. The CDR3 consists of 13 residues. Germline V gene lookup returns CDR1 LGHNA and CDR2 YNFKEQ. Trimming removed 0 bases from V and 4 bases from J, with 6 bases in between. CDR3 sequence reads: CASSQDDGETQYF. As DNA, the CDR3 is TGTGCCAGCAGCCAAGATGATGGAGAGACCCAGTACTTC.

This clonotype was counted ten times or more. J is TRBJ1-4 and V is TRBV20-1; 7 positions match TRBD1. Germline V gene lookup returns CDR1 DFQATT and CDR2 SNEGSKA (reference sequence). J was trimmed by 7 bases and V by 3 bases; bases with no gene match: 11. The CDR3 has 15 amino acids. The CDR3 loop reads CSASGSQGGGEKLFF. The CDR3, as DNA: TGCAGTGCTAGTGGAAGTCAGGGGGGGGGTGAAAAACTGTTTTTT.

This clonotype came up many times. The chain combines TRBV11-2 with TRBJ2-2; D remains ambiguous. The CDR3 sequence is 14 residues long. Germline lookup yields CDR1 SGHAT and CDR2 FQNNGV. The germline V and J ends were trimmed by 8 bases and 0 bases, with 10 bases remaining between them. The CDR3 sequence is CASLRTTNTGELFF. Written as DNA, the CDR3 is TGTGCCAGCCTGAGGACGACGAACACCGGGGAGCTGTTTTTT.

This clonotype was counted ten times or more. V gene TRBV5-4 combines with J gene TRBJ2-7; either TRBD1 or TRBD2 may fit D (5 bases each). Germline-derived CDR1 and CDR2 are SGHNT and YYREEE (reference sequence). This CDR3 has 14 amino acids. V was cut by 4 bases and J by 3 bases, with 14 bases left in between. DNA of the CDR3: TGTGCCAGCAGCCATGGGACGGTAGACTACGAGCAGTACTTC. As protein: CASSHGTVDYEQYF. Supplemented by reference TRBV5-4 and TRBJ2-7, the full variable domain reads ETGVTQSPTHLIKTRGQQVTLRCSSQSGHNTVSWYQQALGQGPQFIFQYYREEENGRGNFPPRFSGLQFPNYSSELNVNALELDDSALYLCASSHGTVDYEQYFGPGTRLTVT.

This clonotype was seen ten or more times. This rearrangement joins TRBV18 to TRBJ1-2; D is possibly TRBD1 (6 bases). Germline CDR1 is KGHSH and CDR2 is LQKENI. V lost 2 bases and J 7 bases, leaving 14 bases between the germline ends. The CDR3 has 14 amino acids. CDR3 in DNA: TGTGCCAGCTCACCAGTAGAACAGGGCTTTGGCTACACCTTC. Encoded protein: CASSPVEQGFGYTF.

This clonotype was detected many times. The V gene is TRBV18, the J gene TRBJ2-7; D not resolved. Germline V lookup: CDR1 KGHSH, CDR2 LQKENI. This CDR3 region has 13 residues. V dropped 1 base and J dropped 2 bases, with 6 bases sitting between them. The CDR3 loop is CASSPLATYEQYF. Here the CDR3 DNA reads TGTGCCAGCTCACCACTCGCGACCTACGAGCAGTACTTC.

This clonotype occurred many times. This chain joins TRBV10-3 and TRBJ2-1, with D perhaps matching TRBD2 (7 bases). In germline, CDR1 is ENHRY, CDR2 SYGVKD. Trimming cost V 4 bases and J 8 bases, with 15 bases left between them. The CDR3 contains 14 residues. This CDR3 reads CAISAGGAFDEQFF. CDR3 nucleotides: TGTGCCATCAGTGCTGGGGGGGCTTTCGATGAGCAGTTCTTC.

This clonotype was detected many times. The genes are TRBV10-3 and TRBJ2-4; D is unclear. The CDR3 runs 14 residues. V was clipped by 3 bases and J by 5 bases, with 11 bases between them. Germline values: CDR1 ENHRY, CDR2 SYGVKD. The CDR3 protein is CAISELGAQNIQYF. CDR3 DNA: TGTGCCATCAGTGAACTGGGTGCTCAAAACATTCAGTACTTC.

This clonotype was picked up many times. The J gene is TRBJ2-1, the V gene TRBV7-2; 7 bases agree with TRBD2. This CDR3 contains 22 residues. Unmatched junction bases numbered 27, after V lost 5 bases and J lost 2 bases. Germline V gene lookup returns CDR1 SGHTA and CDR2 FQGNSA. The chain's CDR3 is CASSHPALPGSGAGITYNEQFF. DNA of the CDR3: TGTGCCAGCAGCCATCCTGCCCTCCCCGGCTCGGGAGCGGGGATTACCTACAATGAGCAGTTCTTC.

This clonotype has a count of ten or more. The rearrangement uses TRBV11-2 and TRBJ2-5; 12 bases are a match to TRBD1. Germline-derived CDR1 and CDR2 are SGHAT and FQNNGV. V lost 4 bases to trimming and J lost 4 bases; unmatched junction nucleotides: 13. The CDR3 consists of 18 residues. The CDR3 DNA reads as TGTGCCAGCAGCTCCATTCGGGACAGGGGGCCTCGAAGAGAGACCCAGTACTTC. Translation gives CASSSIRDRGPRRETQYF.

The sample holds many counts of this clonotype. The rearrangement joins TRBV5-1 to TRBJ1-1; D is unclear. This CDR3 region has 12 residues. The germline gives CDR1 SGHRS, CDR2 YFSETQ. The V gene lost 5 bases and the J gene lost 4 bases, with 9 bases spanning the gap. The CDR3 sequence: CASRDQVTEAFF. The CDR3 DNA is TGCGCCAGCAGGGATCAGGTCACTGAAGCTTTCTTT.

This clonotype was picked up many times. V is TRBV30 and J is TRBJ2-1; tentatively, D is TRBD1 (6 bases). The germline V gene has CDR1 GTSNPN and CDR2 SVGIG (reference sequence). This CDR3 comprises 16 residues. The ends were cut back, 0 bases at V and 0 bases at J, with 12 bases in the middle. The CDR3 nucleotides read TGTGCCTGGAGTGTACAGGGTCTAAGCTCCTACAATGAGCAGTTCTTC. It codes for CAWSVQGLSSYNEQFF.

This clonotype was picked up many times. The chain is built from TRBV5-1 and TRBJ2-5; 11 nucleotides agree with TRBD1. Germline V gives CDR1 SGHRS, CDR2 YFSETQ. J lost 5 bases, V lost 2 bases, and 5 bases had no gene match. The CDR3 is made up of 15 amino acids. As DNA, the CDR3 is TGCGCCAGCAGCTTTGGACAGGGGGCAGGGGAGACCCAGTACTTC. It codes for CASSFGQGAGETQYF.

This clonotype was seen ten or more times. The V gene is TRBV5-1, the J gene TRBJ1-1, with D hard to call. CDR3 size: 13 residues. V gave up 4 bases and J gave up 0 bases, with 7 bases separating them. CDR1 and CDR2 (germline): SGHRS, YFSETQ. The CDR3 protein is CASSPFMNTEAFF. The CDR3, as DNA: TGCGCCAGCAGCCCATTTATGAACACTGAAGCTTTCTTT.

In this sample, this clonotype turned up many times. The V call is TRBV7-2, the J call TRBJ2-5, with D unresolved. Germline V gives CDR1 SGHTA, CDR2 FQGNSA. The CDR3 length is 14 residues. Trimming removed 1 base from V and 1 base from J, with 7 bases in between. CDR3 amino acids: CASSLVVGQETQYF. The CDR3 bases are TGTGCCAGCAGCTTAGTGGTCGGCCAAGAGACCCAGTACTTC.

This clonotype was observed many times. V gene TRBV6-6 combines with J gene TRBJ2-2; TRBD1 matches at 9 bases. This CDR3 is 15 amino acids long. Germline CDR1 MNHNY, CDR2 SVGAGI (reference sequence). Unmatched junction bases numbered 11, after V lost 9 bases and J lost 6 bases. CDR3 sequence: CASQSGQGIPGELFF. In DNA, the CDR3 is TGTGCCAGTCAGAGCGGACAGGGGATCCCCGGGGAGCTGTTTTTT.

This clonotype was detected ten times or more. The chain combines TRBV7-9 with TRBJ2-2; D remains ambiguous. The CDR3 is 15 amino acids. The germline gives CDR1 SEHNR, CDR2 FQNEAQ (reference sequence). V was shortened by 0 bases and J by 3 bases, with 8 bases between the two germline ends. CDR3 DNA sequence: TGTGCCAGCAGCTTAGCTGGGCGCTACACCGGGGAGCTGTTTTTT. It translates to CASSLAGRYTGELFF. Combining the CDR3 with reference TRBV7-9 and TRBJ2-2 gives the whole variable domain DTGVSQNPRHKITKRGQNVTFRCDPISEHNRLYWYRQTLGQGPEFLTYFQNEAQLEKSRLLSDRFSAERPKGSFSTLEIQRTEQGDSAMYLCASSLAGRYTGELFFGEGSRLTVL.

This chain uses TRBV29-1 with TRBJ1-1; no clear D gene. CDR1 is SQVTM, CDR2 ANQGSEA, per germline. Trimming shortened V by 7 bases and J by 0 bases, and 12 bases separated the two germline ends. The CDR3 length is 13 residues. The CDR3 loop reads CSDDAFMNTEAFF. The CDR3 region has the DNA TGCAGCGACGACGCCTTCATGAACACTGAAGCTTTCTTT.

Ten or more counts support this clonotype. V usage is TRBV20-1 and J usage is TRBJ1-3; 12 nucleotides match TRBD1. J was trimmed by 4 bases and V by 7 bases; bases with no gene match: 5. In germline, CDR1 is DFQATT, CDR2 SNEGSKA (reference sequence). The CDR3 totals 14 residues. For the CDR3, the DNA is TGCAGTGTTGGGGACAGGGGGCAAGGAAACACCATATATTTT. This sequence encodes CSVGDRGQGNTIYF.

This clonotype was seen many times. The chain joins TRBV7-9 to TRBJ1-1; the D is unclear. The V gene's germline CDR1 is SEHNR and CDR2 FQNEAQ (reference sequence). Trimming pared 1 base from V and 4 bases from J, leaving 7 bases between. The length of the CDR3 is 13 residues. The CDR3 sequence is CASSLEGFTEAFF. CDR3 bases: TGTGCCAGCAGCTTAGAGGGTTTCACTGAAGCTTTCTTT.

There are many counts of this clonotype. The chain carries TRBV7-2 and TRBJ2-3; D might be TRBD2 (5 bases). The CDR3 covers 15 residues. Per germline, CDR1 SGHTA and CDR2 FQGNSA. V was pared by 5 bases and J by 4 bases, with 16 bases between. The CDR3 bases are TGTGCCAGCAGCGCCCGAGCGAGGGCCGCAGATACGCAGTATTTT. This encodes CASSARARAADTQYF.

This clonotype appeared a few times. The chain has TRBV7-2 and TRBJ1-4, with D uncertain. This CDR3 is 13 amino acids long. Germline loops: CDR1 SGHTA, CDR2 FQGNSA. With 3 bases removed from V and 7 bases from J, the gap between germline ends came to 9 bases. CDR3 protein: CASSLDRSEKLFF. The CDR3 DNA reads as TGTGCCAGCAGCTTGGATCGGAGTGAAAAACTGTTTTTT. Full variable domain (remainder filled in from reference TRBV7-2 and TRBJ1-4): GAGVSQSPSNKVTEKGKDVELRCDPISGHTALYWYRQSLGQGLEFLIYFQGNSAPDKSGLPSDRFSAERTGGSVSTLTIQRTQQEDSAVYLCASSLDRSEKLFFGSGTQLSVL.

The sample holds many counts of this clonotype. J is TRBJ1-2 and V is TRBV6-5; D remains unclear. V gave up 7 bases and J gave up 7 bases, with 16 bases separating them. This CDR3 region has 13 residues. Germline V lookup: CDR1 MNHEY, CDR2 SVGAGI. The CDR3 protein is CASTPGGIGGYTF. In nucleotides, the CDR3 is TGTGCCAGCACTCCCGGCGGGATCGGTGGCTACACCTTC.